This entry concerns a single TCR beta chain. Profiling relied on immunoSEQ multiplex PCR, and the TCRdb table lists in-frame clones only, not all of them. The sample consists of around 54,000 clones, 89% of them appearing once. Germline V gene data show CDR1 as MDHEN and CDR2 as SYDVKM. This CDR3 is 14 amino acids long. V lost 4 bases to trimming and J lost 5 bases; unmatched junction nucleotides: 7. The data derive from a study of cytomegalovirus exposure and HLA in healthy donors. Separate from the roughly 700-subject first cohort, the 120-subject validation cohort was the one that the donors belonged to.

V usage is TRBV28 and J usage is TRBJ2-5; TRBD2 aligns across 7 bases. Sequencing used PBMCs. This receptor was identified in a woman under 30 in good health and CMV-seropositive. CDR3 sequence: CASSSLAVRETQYF. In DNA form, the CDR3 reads TGTGCCAGCAGTTCCCTAGCGGTGAGGGAGACCCAGTACTTC.